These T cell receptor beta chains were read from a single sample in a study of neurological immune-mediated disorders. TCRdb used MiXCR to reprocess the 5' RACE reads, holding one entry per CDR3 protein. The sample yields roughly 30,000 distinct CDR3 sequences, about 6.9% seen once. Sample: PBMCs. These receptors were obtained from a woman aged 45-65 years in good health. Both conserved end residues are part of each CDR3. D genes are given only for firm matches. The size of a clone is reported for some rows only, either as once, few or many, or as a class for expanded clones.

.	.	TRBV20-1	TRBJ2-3	TGCAGTGCTATGGGCGGTAGCACAGATACGCAGTATTTT	CSAMGGSTDTQYF
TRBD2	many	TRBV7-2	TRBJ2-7	TGTGCCAGCAGCTCCCCAGCGGGAGGAGTCTACGAGCAGTACTTC	CASSSPAGGVYEQYF
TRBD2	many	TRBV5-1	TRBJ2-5	TGCGCCAGCAGCACGTCACTAGCGGGGGCCCAAGAGACCCAGTACTTC	CASSTSLAGAQETQYF
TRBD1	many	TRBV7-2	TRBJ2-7	TGTGCCAGCAGCTCACGGGACAGGGTTTACGAGCAGTACTTC	CASSSRDRVYEQYF
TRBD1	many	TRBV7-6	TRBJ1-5	TGTGCCAGCAGCCCCGGGGACAGTCGTCAGCCCCAGCATTTT	CASSPGDSRQPQHF
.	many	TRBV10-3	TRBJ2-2	TGTGCCATCAGTGAAGGGAGCGGGTCCGGGGAGCTGTTTTTT	CAISEGSGSGELFF
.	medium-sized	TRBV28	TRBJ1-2	TGTGCCAGCAGCGTCCGGGGGGCCGATGGCTACACCTTC	CASSVRGADGYTF
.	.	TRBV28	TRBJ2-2	TGTGCCAGCAGAAGACAGGACAGGAACACCGGGGAGCTGTTTTTT	CASRRQDRNTGELFF
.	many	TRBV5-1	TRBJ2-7	TGCGCCAGCAGTGTTGGGGGGACTTTAACCTACGAGCAGTACTTC	CASSVGGTLTYEQYF
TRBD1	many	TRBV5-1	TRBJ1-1	TGCGCCAGCAGCGGGGACAGGGGGATGAACACTGAAGCTTTCTTT	CASSGDRGMNTEAFF
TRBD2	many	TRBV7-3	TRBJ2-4	TGTGCCAGCAGCTTAACGGGTCCTAGCGGGAACGGAAACATTCAGTACTTC	CASSLTGPSGNGNIQYF
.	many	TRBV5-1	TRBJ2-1	TGCGCCAGCAGAGGCGGGGACAATGAGCAGTTCTTC	CASRGGDNEQFF
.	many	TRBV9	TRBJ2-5	TGTGCCAGCAGCGTAGACCGGGGGCTAATGGAGACCCAGTACTTC	CASSVDRGLMETQYF
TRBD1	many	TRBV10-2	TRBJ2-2	TGCGCCAGCAGATGGACAGGAACTTCCACCGGGGAGCTGTTTTTT	CASRWTGTSTGELFF
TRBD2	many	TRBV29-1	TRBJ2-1	TGCAGCCACTCCCGACTAGCGGGCCGCAAGAGCTCCTACAATGAGCAGTTCTTC	CSHSRLAGRKSSYNEQFF
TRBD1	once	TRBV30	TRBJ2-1	TGTGCCTGGGATGGACAGGGGTTTTACAATGAGCAGTTCTTC	CAWDGQGFYNEQFF
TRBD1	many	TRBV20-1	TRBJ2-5	TGCAGTGTTACCGGGACAGCTCCCCGGGAGACCCAGTACTTC	CSVTGTAPRETQYF
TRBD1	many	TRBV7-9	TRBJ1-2	TGTGCCAGCAGCCGCGACAGGGGGCATAATGGCTACACCTTC	CASSRDRGHNGYTF
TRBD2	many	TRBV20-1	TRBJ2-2	TGCAGTGCTGAAAGGACTAGCGGTGCGAACACCGGGGAGCTGTTTTTT	CSAERTSGANTGELFF
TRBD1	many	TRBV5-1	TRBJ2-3	TGCGCCAGCAGCCCCGGGGTGGGGACAGGAGCGCTCTTAAGCACAGATACGCAGTATTTT	CASSPGVGTGALLSTDTQYF
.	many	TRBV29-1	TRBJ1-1	TGCAGCGGACAGAACACTGAAGCTTTCTTT	CSGQNTEAFF
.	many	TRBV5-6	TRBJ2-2	TGTGCCAGCAGCGTCAATGGTCCCGGGGAGCTGTTTTTT	CASSVNGPGELFF
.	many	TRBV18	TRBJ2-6	TGTGCCAGCTCACCACCGAACAGAGTCGTCTCTGGGGCCAACGTCCTGACTTTC	CASSPPNRVVSGANVLTF
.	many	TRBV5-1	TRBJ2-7	TGCGCCAGCAGCTTGGTTGAGGCCTACGAGCAGTACTTC	CASSLVEAYEQYF
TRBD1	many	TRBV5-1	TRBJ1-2	TGCGCCAGCAGCTTGGCTGGGACAGGGGGTGAATATGGCTACACCTTC	CASSLAGTGGEYGYTF
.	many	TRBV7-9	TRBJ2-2	TGTGCCAGCAGCTTAGGGGAGCTGTTTTTT	CASSLGELFF
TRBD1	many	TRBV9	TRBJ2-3	TGTGCCAGCAGCGCCGGACAGGCCCTTCGCACAGATACGCAGTATTTT	CASSAGQALRTDTQYF
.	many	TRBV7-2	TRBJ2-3	TGTGCCAGCAGCACGGGTCCAGCAGATACGCAGTATTTT	CASSTGPADTQYF
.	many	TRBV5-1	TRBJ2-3	TGCGCCAGCAGCTTAAACAGGGTCGTAACAGATACGCAGTATTTT	CASSLNRVVTDTQYF
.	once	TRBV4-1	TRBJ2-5	TGCGCCAGCAGCCAAGAATACCAAGAGACCCAGTACTTC	CASSQEYQETQYF
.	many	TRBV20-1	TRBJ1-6	TGCAGTGCTAGATTAAACTTCGGGAGGGATTCACCCCTCCACTTT	CSARLNFGRDSPLHF
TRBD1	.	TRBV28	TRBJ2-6	TGTGCCAGCAGGCCCCCCCGGGACAGCGACGTCCTGACTTTC	CASRPPRDSDVLTF
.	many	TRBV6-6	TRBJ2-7	TGTGCCAGCAGGGCCTCGGGGGCCGAGCACGAGCAGTACTTC	CASRASGAEHEQYF
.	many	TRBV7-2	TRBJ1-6	TGTGCCAGCCGGAGGACCGGTAGATCACCCCTCCACTTT	CASRRTGRSPLHF
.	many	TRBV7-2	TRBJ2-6	TGTGCCAGCAGCTTTTTTATGCGGGGAGGGGCCAACGTCCTGACTTTC	CASSFFMRGGANVLTF
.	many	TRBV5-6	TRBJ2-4	TGTGCCAGCAGCTTGGCCACAGGGCTCGCCAAAAACATTCAGTACTTC	CASSLATGLAKNIQYF
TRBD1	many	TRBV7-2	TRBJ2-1	TGTGCCAGCAGCCGACCTTTACCGGGACAGGGGAACAATGAGCAGTTCTTC	CASSRPLPGQGNNEQFF
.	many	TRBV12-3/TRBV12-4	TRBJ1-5	TGTGCCAGCACCCTGGGATCGAGTTATCAGCCCCAGCATTTT	CASTLGSSYQPQHF
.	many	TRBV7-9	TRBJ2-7	TGTGCCAGCAGCTTAGGGGTAGGTCGGGACGAGCAGTACTTC	CASSLGVGRDEQYF
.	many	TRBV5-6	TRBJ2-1	TGTGCCAGCAGCCCAAGGGGGGGCAGCAACACCTACAATGAGCAGTTCTTC	CASSPRGGSNTYNEQFF
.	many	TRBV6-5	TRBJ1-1	TGTGCCAGCAATCCTGACAGCGTGAACACTGAAGCTTTCTTT	CASNPDSVNTEAFF
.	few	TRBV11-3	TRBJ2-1	TGTGCCAGCAGCTCTGGCCGGCGCAAGTCCTACAATGAGCAGTTCTTC	CASSSGRRKSYNEQFF
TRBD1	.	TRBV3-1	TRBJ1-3	TGTGCCAGCTCAACCGGGACAGGGTTCGCCGTTGGAAACACCATATATTTT	CASSTGTGFAVGNTIYF
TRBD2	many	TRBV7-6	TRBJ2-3	TGTGCCAGCAGCGCCGGGACTAGCGTCACAGATACGCAGTATTTT	CASSAGTSVTDTQYF
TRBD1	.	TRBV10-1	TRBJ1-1	TGCGCCAGCAGTGCTACAAGGACAGGGCTCACTGAAGCTTTCTTT	CASSATRTGLTEAFF
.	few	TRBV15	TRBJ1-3	TGTGCCACCAGCAGAGGTTACGGCTCTGGAAACACCATATATTTT	CATSRGYGSGNTIYF
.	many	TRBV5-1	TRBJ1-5	TGCGCCAGCAGCTTGGGAGCCGGGCAGCCCCAGCATTTT	CASSLGAGQPQHF
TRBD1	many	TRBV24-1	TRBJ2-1	TGTGCCACCAGTGATTCCGGGACAGGGAATGACAATGAGCAGTTCTTC	CATSDSGTGNDNEQFF